Listed below are T cell receptor beta chains from one sample, sequenced in a study of blood T cell repertoires in COVID-19. Sequenced by immunoSEQ multiplex PCR; TCRdb stores in-frame clones only, minus some. This table holds about 50,000 clones, about 83% found once. The sample consisted of peripheral blood. These receptors were collected from a middle-aged man with acute or convalescent COVID-19. Each CDR3 is given with its conserved first and last residue. The D gene is left open where the match is weak. Clone size is shown for a subset of rows, as once, few, many or a class of expanded clone.

>-|14|TRBV24-1|TRBD1|TRBJ1-3
CATSDPGQGATIYF
TGTGCCACCAGTGATCCCGGACAGGGGGCCACCATATATTTT
>once|15|TRBV5-1|TRBD1|TRBJ2-7
CASSIQGQTTYEQYF
TGCGCCAGCAGCATACAGGGGCAGACTACCTACGAGCAGTACTTC
>-|12|TRBV12-3/TRBV12-4|-|TRBJ1-2
CASAVGAQGYTF
TGTGCCAGCGCCGTGGGGGCTCAAGGCTACACCTTC
>once|13|TRBV6-5|TRBD2|TRBJ2-7
CASSRLTSGEQYF
TGTGCCAGCAGCCGCCTCACTAGCGGCGAGCAGTACTTC
>-|15|TRBV6-5|-|TRBJ1-2
CASRRYEQGDYGYTF
TGTGCCAGCAGGAGGTACGAGCAGGGCGACTATGGCTACACCTTC
>-|13|TRBV7-9|-|TRBJ2-4
CASSTRQIHIQYF
TGTGCCAGCAGCACCCGACAGATCCACATTCAGTACTTC
>-|15|TRBV2|TRBD2|TRBJ2-1
CASSGSGRALNEQFF
TGTGCCAGCAGTGGGAGCGGGAGGGCCTTAAATGAGCAGTTCTTC
>-|13|TRBV18|-|TRBJ1-5
CASSLAENQPQHF
TGTGCCAGCTCACTGGCGGAAAATCAGCCCCAGCATTTT
>-|15|TRBV19|TRBD1|TRBJ2-1
CASKPTGGSYNEQFF
TGTGCCAGTAAGCCCACAGGGGGCTCCTACAATGAGCAGTTCTTC
>-|16|TRBV30|-|TRBJ1-6
CAWTDPRREGNSPLHF
TGTGCCTGGACCGACCCAAGGAGGGAGGGAAATTCACCCCTCCACTTT
>few|17|TRBV5-5|-|TRBJ2-1
CASSLALAQAGTNEQFF
TGTGCCAGCAGCTTGGCCCTAGCGCAGGCCGGGACCAATGAGCAGTTCTTC
>-|18|TRBV5-1|-|TRBJ1-2
CASSLVTQFLSPGYGYTF
TGCGCCAGCAGCTTGGTTACCCAATTTCTCAGTCCAGGCTATGGCTACACCTTC
>-|13|TRBV30|-|TRBJ2-5
CAWSVGTGKTQYF
TGTGCCTGGAGTGTAGGCACGGGGAAGACCCAGTACTTC
>once|14|TRBV2|TRBD2|TRBJ2-3
CASRGLAGGERQYF
TGTGCCAGTAGGGGACTAGCGGGGGGAGAAAGGCAGTATTTT
>-|14|TRBV11-2|TRBD1|TRBJ1-2
CASTLGQGVYGYTF
TGTGCCAGCACCCTAGGACAGGGTGTATATGGCTACACCTTC
>few|15|TRBV2|-|TRBJ2-6
CASRHRGSGANVLTF
TGTGCCAGCAGACACCGGGGCTCTGGGGCCAACGTCCTGACTTTC
>-|18|TRBV9|-|TRBJ2-1
CASSPGGVTGFNSDEQFF
TGTGCCAGCAGCCCCGGAGGGGTGACGGGATTTAACTCCGATGAGCAGTTCTTC
>few|14|TRBV6-5|TRBD1|TRBJ1-1
CASSYGTGDTEAFF
TGTGCCAGCAGTTACGGGACAGGGGATACTGAAGCTTTCTTT
>-|11|TRBV19|-|TRBJ1-2
CASSIDRGYTF
TGTGCCAGTAGTATAGACAGAGGCTACACCTTC
>once|11|TRBV12-3/TRBV12-4|-|TRBJ2-1
CASSILSGQFF
TGTGCCAGCAGTATCCTCTCGGGGCAGTTCTTC
>-|16|TRBV29-1|TRBD2|TRBJ2-4
CSVTFSGRGGQNIQYF
TGCAGCGTAACTTTTAGCGGGAGAGGTGGACAAAACATTCAGTACTTC
>-|18|TRBV5-5|TRBD2|TRBJ2-5
CASSSLSGRAAAGETQYF
TGTGCCAGCAGCTCCCTTAGCGGGAGGGCCGCGGCTGGAGAGACCCAGTACTTC
>few|14|TRBV7-9|-|TRBJ1-1
CASSSFGGNTEAFF
TGTGCCAGCAGCTCGTTTGGAGGGAACACTGAAGCTTTCTTT
>few|17|TRBV5-1|-|TRBJ2-1
CASSLGERSQIWDEQFF
TGCGCCAGCAGCTTGGGGGAGAGGAGCCAGATTTGGGATGAGCAGTTCTTC
>once|17|TRBV30|TRBD1|TRBJ1-1
CAWSSGQGFRENTEAFF
TGTGCCTGGAGTTCGGGACAGGGATTTAGGGAGAACACTGAAGCTTTCTTT
>-|14|TRBV9|-|TRBJ1-1
CASSVAGANTEAFF
TGTGCCAGCAGCGTAGCTGGGGCGAACACTGAAGCTTTCTTT
>few|10|TRBV30|-|TRBJ1-1
CAWSRLNGGF
TGTGCCTGGAGCCGGTTAAACGGAGGATTT
>-|12|TRBV6-5|-|TRBJ2-5
CASSWAGETQYF
TGTGCCAGCAGTTGGGCGGGGGAGACCCAGTACTTC
>-|12|TRBV6-1|-|TRBJ2-7
CASTQGGYEQYF
TGTGCCAGCACTCAGGGGGGCTACGAGCAGTACTTC
>few|12|TRBV7-8|TRBD2|TRBJ2-1
CASSPVPGGQFF
TGTGCCAGCAGCCCCGTCCCGGGGGGGCAGTTCTTC
>-|16|TRBV2|TRBD2|TRBJ2-1
CASSAGLAGARNEQFF
TGTGCCAGCAGCGCGGGACTAGCGGGAGCCAGAAATGAGCAGTTCTTC
>-|11|TRBV12-3/TRBV12-4|-|TRBJ2-5
CASSLTETQYF
TGTGCCAGCAGTTTAACTGAGACCCAGTACTTC
>-|15|TRBV5-4|-|TRBJ1-1
CASRNYNSGNTEAFF
TGTGCCAGCAGGAATTACAATTCAGGGAACACTGAAGCTTTCTTT
>-|15|TRBV7-2|-|TRBJ1-5
CASSASTVTGQPQHF
TGTGCCAGCAGCGCATCGACAGTAACGGGTCAGCCCCAGCATTTT
>once|14|TRBV5-1|-|TRBJ1-1
CASSLTLANTEAFF
TGCGCCAGCAGCTTGACATTAGCGAACACTGAAGCTTTCTTT
>-|15|TRBV18|-|TRBJ1-4
CASSRTDGINEKLFF
TGTGCCAGCTCACGAACGGACGGGATTAATGAAAAACTGTTTTTT
>-|14|TRBV7-8|-|TRBJ1-6
CASSWTAYNSPLHF
TGTGCCAGCAGCTGGACAGCCTATAATTCACCCCTCCACTTT
>-|16|TRBV5-6|TRBD2|TRBJ2-5
CASSSARLAGGGTQYF
TGTGCCAGCAGCTCCGCGAGACTAGCGGGGGGCGGGACCCAGTACTTC
>-|15|TRBV4-1|TRBD1|TRBJ1-4
CASSQEVGQGGKLFF
TGCGCCAGCAGCCAAGAGGTAGGACAGGGAGGAAAACTGTTTTTT
>-|14|TRBV7-2|-|TRBJ2-2
CASSLGLFTGELFF
TGTGCCAGCAGCTTAGGGCTCTTTACCGGGGAGCTGTTTTTT
>-|14|TRBV2|-|TRBJ2-4
CASMSGLAKNIQYF
TGTGCCAGCATGTCCGGTCTAGCCAAAAACATTCAGTACTTC
>few|17|TRBV19|TRBD1|TRBJ2-1
CASSIGPLETGFDEQFF
TGTGCCAGTAGTATAGGGCCCCTTGAGACAGGGTTCGATGAGCAGTTCTTC
>-|14|TRBV24-1|-|TRBJ2-1
CATSESGNNNEQFF
TGTGCCACCAGTGAAAGCGGAAACAACAATGAGCAGTTCTTC
>-|11|TRBV19|-|TRBJ2-5
CASSVKETQYF
TGTGCCAGTAGTGTCAAAGAGACCCAGTACTTC
>-|15|TRBV5-6|-|TRBJ2-2
CASSLGSGWTGELFF
TGTGCCAGCAGCTTGGGCTCAGGTTGGACCGGGGAGCTGTTTTTT
>-|13|TRBV7-8|TRBD1|TRBJ2-7
CASSFGTAREQYF
TGTGCCAGCAGCTTCGGGACAGCCAGGGAGCAGTACTTC
>-|15|TRBV3-1/TRBV3-2|TRBD2|TRBJ2-2
CASSPASGGTGELFF
TGTGCCAGCAGCCCAGCTAGCGGAGGGACCGGGGAGCTGTTTTTT
>-|12|TRBV2|-|TRBJ2-5
CASSLGLETQYF
TGTGCCAGCAGCCTCGGGTTGGAGACCCAGTACTTC
>-|14|TRBV6-5|TRBD1|TRBJ1-4
CASTGGQINEKLFF
TGTGCCAGCACAGGGGGCCAGATTAATGAAAAACTGTTTTTT
>medium-sized|16|TRBV7-8|TRBD1|TRBJ1-1
CASSLEQGYMNTEAFF
TGTGCCAGCAGCTTAGAACAGGGGTACATGAACACTGAAGCTTTCTTT
>-|15|TRBV10-1|TRBD2|TRBJ2-3
CASSEAGGSRDTQYF
TGCGCCAGCAGTGAAGCGGGGGGGTCACGAGATACGCAGTATTTT
>-|14|TRBV5-8|-|TRBJ2-2
CASSLGRSTGELFF
TGTGCCAGCAGCTTGGGACGGAGCACCGGGGAGCTGTTTTTT
>once|12|TRBV27|-|TRBJ1-1
CASRKGGTEAFF
TGTGCCAGCAGGAAGGGAGGCACTGAAGCTTTCTTT
>once|13|TRBV6-6|TRBD1|TRBJ1-1
CASSPTGGFIAFF
TGTGCCAGCAGCCCGACAGGGGGCTTTATAGCTTTCTTT
>-|13|TRBV6-5|-|TRBJ2-7
CATRRGYAYEQYF
TGTGCCACAAGGAGAGGGTACGCCTACGAGCAGTACTTC